This TCR beta chain appears in the sequencing data of a study of T cells in Graves' hyperthyroidism and ophthalmopathy (dated by TCRdb to about 2019). For the wider study: Peripheral blood samples were taken at the time of initial diagnosis, prior to any treatment. An independent validation cohort of 18 to 20 hyperthyroidism patients and approximately 16 patients who later progressed to ophthalmopathy tested prospective prediction of ophthalmopathy. The paper reports TCR Vbeta CDR3 sequencing of more than 120 peripheral blood samples: some 44 ophthalmopathy, about 75 hyperthyroidism and roughly 17 progressor patients. Following sampling, methimazole starting at 30 mg daily was given to hyperthyroidism patients, and high-dose intravenous methylprednisolone was given to ophthalmopathy patients. The approximately 100 discovery patients were randomly split 7:3 into training and test sets. In addition, the study compared T-cell repertoires in thyroid tissue and in blood from roughly 6 Graves' hyperthyroidism patients. To identify distinguishing TCR V-J signatures, a discovery cohort of 90 to 100 patients was used, comprising 43 with Graves' ophthalmopathy and around 60 with stable Graves' hyperthyroidism.

Stable Graves' hyperthyroidism was defined as the absence of progression to ophthalmopathy over 18 months of follow-up. The hyperthyroidism patients were between 18 and 65 years old and newly diagnosed, with a disease duration of less than 2 months. The study excluded patients with uncontrolled infections, other autoimmune diseases, pregnancy or lactation. Diagnoses relied on clinical symptoms, serum thyroxine and TRAb, thyroid ultrasound and orbital computed tomography. PBMCs were separated from roughly 9.3 ml of fresh peripheral blood using Ficoll-Paque density gradient centrifugation. Trizol reagent was used to extract total RNA, and RNA quality was then checked on an Agilent 2100 Bioanalyzer. According to the germline V gene (reference sequence), CDR1 reads LGHDT and CDR2 reads YNNKEL. Reading from cysteine to phenylalanine, the CDR3 counts 14 amino acids. The only DNA kept is the CDR3, 42 bases in frame from the first base. Trimming removed 2 bases from V and 1 base from J, leaving 8 bases between the germline ends.

Broad study findings and their caveats: A model built on a 13 V-J signature distinguished ophthalmopathy from stable hyperthyroidism, reaching approximately 89% sensitivity and about 81% specificity in cross-validation and 80%/75% in testing. Sample size was not statistically predetermined, and blinding of investigators to group allocation was not performed. Most expanded thyroid clonotypes (frequency above 0.001) were also detected in blood, a finding suggesting that blood repertoires may reflect thyroid immune responses. In validation, the model predicted progression to ophthalmopathy a median of 6.5 months before onset, with roughly 71% sensitivity and 72.22% specificity.

The TCR beta CDR3 regions were amplified from the RNA transcripts. The first round of RT-PCR for the TCR CDR3 was performed with the HTBI primer set and the Qiagen OneStep RT-PCR kit. The libraries were constructed in a second round of multiplex PCR and then size-selected and purified. Libraries were sequenced paired-end with 100 bp reads on an Illumina HiSeq2000. As for how the authors treated the data: SOAPnuke was used to process the raw data, removing reads that contained adapters or uncalled bases, had a mean Phred below 15, or lacked an exact match to the constant primer or identifier. COPE v1.2.5 was used to merge high-quality paired reads, and clonotypes were defined as unique nucleotide sequences. Clonotypes were aligned to IMGT TRBV, TRBD and TRBJ reference segments using MiTCR v1.1. The analysis was restricted to V-J combinations with a frequency above 0.0001, which together covered 99% to 99.2% of the repertoires. The TCS score was defined as F50 (clonal expansion) divided by E x V (chaos), with BLOSUM62-based TCRdist calculated between CDR3 peptides within each V-J. Welch's t-statistics and random forest reduced 500 to 550 V-J features to 13, which were used in a naive Bayes classifier (R e1071). The public reads were reprocessed in TCRdb via fastp at Q25 and MiXCR, keeping in-frame beta chains. All rows with the same CDR3 protein become a single entry with the most common DNA and genes. The authors' filters were not applied to this entry. The sample table records some 560,000 distinct CDR3 sequences; roughly 15% of these occur just once. Of the sample, about 14% is held by the ten largest clones.

This clonotype has ten or more counts. Its antigen is still unknown. Within one base of it there is no much larger clone, and no base qualities were kept. The sequence was collected from a woman aged 40 to 55 with Graves' hyperthyroidism. The chain was built from TRBV3-1 and TRBJ1-1; the D gene identity is not certain. The specimen sequenced was blood. The CDR3 protein sequence reads: CASSQLEGNTEAFF. The DNA sequence is as follows: TGTGCCAGCAGCCAATTGGAGGGGAACACTGAAGCTTTCTTT.